This TCR beta chain was identified in a study of identical twins. Each cDNA held unique molecular identifiers, and template switching gave it a universal primer site. MiXCR was run by TCRdb on the 5' RACE reads, yielding one entry per CDR3 protein. The sample lists approximately 630,000 distinct CDR3 sequences; roughly 7.2% were seen once. The CDR3 has 14 amino acids. The germline V gene has CDR1 SGDLS and CDR2 YYNGEE. The V end lost 0 bases, the J end lost 9 bases, and 13 bases lay between the germline ends. These same data were also listed under a study on yellow fever vaccine responses in identical twins.

Sequencing was done on a sample of PBMCs. The chain is built from TRBV9 and TRBJ2-1, with D hard to call. The source is a woman aged 18-29 years in good health. CDR3 bases: TGTGCCAGCAGCGTAGAGGGCCAACGGGCTGAGCAGTTCTTC. It specifies CASSVEGQRAEQFF.